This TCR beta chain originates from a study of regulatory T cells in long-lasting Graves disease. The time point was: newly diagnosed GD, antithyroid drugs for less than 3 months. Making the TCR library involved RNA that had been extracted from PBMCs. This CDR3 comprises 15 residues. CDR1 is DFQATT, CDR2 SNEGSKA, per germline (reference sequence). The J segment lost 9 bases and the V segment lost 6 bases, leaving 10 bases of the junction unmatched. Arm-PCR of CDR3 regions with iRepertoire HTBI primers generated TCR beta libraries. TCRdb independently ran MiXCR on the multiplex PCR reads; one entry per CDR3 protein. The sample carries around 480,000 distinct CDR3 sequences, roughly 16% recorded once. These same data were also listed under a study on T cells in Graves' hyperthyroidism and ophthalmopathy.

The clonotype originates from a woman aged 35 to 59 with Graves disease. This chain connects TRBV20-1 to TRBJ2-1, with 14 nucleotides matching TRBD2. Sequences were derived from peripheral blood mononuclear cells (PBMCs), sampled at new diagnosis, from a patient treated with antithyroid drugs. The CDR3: CSAKPGLAGALEQFF. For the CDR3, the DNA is TGCAGTGCCAAGCCGGGACTAGCGGGGGCCCTTGAGCAGTTCTTC.